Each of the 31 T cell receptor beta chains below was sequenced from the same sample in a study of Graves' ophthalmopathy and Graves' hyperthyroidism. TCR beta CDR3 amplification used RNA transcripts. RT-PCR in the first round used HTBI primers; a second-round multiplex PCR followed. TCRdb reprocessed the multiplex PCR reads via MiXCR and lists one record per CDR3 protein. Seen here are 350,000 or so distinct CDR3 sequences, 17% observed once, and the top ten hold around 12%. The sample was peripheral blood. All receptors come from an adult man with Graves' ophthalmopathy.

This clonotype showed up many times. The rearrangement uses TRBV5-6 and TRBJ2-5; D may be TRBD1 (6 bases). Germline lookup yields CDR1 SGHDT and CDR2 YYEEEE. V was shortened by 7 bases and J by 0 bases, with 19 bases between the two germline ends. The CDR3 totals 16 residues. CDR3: CASFHTGKLYQETQYF. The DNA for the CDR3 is TGTGCCAGCTTTCATACAGGGAAATTGTACCAAGAGACCCAGTACTTC. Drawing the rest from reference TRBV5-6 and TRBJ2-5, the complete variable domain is DAGVTQSPTHLIKTRGQQVTLRCSPKSGHDTVSWYQQALGQGPQFIFQYYEEEERQRGNFPDRFSGHQFPNYSSELNVNALLLGDSALYLCASFHTGKLYQETQYFGPGTRLLVL.

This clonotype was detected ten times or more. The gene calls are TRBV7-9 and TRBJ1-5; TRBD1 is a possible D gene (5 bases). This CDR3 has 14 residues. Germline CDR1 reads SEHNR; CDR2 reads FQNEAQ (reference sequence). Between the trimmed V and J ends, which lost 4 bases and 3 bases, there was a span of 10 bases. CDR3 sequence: CASSYTGLNQPQHF. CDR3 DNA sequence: TGTGCCAGCAGCTATACGGGGCTCAATCAGCCCCAGCATTTT.

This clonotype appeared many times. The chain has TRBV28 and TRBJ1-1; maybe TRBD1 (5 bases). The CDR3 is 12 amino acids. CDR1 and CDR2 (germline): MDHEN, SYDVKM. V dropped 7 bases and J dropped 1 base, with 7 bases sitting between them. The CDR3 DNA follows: TGTGCCAGCATTGACAGGAACACTGAAGCTTTCTTT. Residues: CASIDRNTEAFF.

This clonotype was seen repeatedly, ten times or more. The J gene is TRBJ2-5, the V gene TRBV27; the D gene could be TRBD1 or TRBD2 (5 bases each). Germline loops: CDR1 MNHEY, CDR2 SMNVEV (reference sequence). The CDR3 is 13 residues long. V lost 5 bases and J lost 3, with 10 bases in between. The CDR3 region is CASSPLGEETQYF. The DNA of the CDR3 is TGTGCCAGCAGTCCCCTGGGGGAAGAGACCCAGTACTTC.

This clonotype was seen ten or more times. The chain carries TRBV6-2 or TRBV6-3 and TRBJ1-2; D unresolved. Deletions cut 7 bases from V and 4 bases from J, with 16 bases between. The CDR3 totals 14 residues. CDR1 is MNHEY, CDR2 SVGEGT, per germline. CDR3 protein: CASTPVDMSYGYTF. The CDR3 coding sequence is TGTGCCAGCACCCCCGTAGACATGAGCTATGGCTACACCTTC.

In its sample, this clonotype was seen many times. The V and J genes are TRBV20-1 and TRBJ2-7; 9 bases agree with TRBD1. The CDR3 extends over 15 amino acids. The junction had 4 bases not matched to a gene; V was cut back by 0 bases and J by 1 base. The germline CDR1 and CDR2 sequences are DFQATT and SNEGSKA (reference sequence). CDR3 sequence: CSARDGDRVSYEQYF. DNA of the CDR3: TGCAGTGCTAGAGATGGGGACAGGGTTTCCTACGAGCAGTACTTC.

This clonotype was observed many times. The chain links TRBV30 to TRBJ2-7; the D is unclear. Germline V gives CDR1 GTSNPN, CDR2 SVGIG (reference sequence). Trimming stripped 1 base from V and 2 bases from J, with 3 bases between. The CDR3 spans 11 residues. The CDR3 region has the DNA TGTGCCTGGAGTGAAACCTACGAGCAGTACTTC. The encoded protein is CAWSETYEQYF.

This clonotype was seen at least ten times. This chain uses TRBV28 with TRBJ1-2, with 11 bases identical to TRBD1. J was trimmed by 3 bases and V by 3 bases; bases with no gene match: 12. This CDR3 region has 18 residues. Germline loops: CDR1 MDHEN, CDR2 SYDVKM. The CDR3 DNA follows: TGTGCCAGCAGTTTGGCCGGGACAGGGGGTTCGTGGCACTATGGCTACACCTTC. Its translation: CASSLAGTGGSWHYGYTF.

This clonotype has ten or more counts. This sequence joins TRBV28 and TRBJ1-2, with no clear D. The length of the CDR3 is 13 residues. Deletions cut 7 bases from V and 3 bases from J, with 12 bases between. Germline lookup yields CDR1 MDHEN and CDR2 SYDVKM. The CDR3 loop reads CASKPDGYYGYTF. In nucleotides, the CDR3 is TGTGCCAGCAAACCTGACGGATACTATGGCTACACCTTC.

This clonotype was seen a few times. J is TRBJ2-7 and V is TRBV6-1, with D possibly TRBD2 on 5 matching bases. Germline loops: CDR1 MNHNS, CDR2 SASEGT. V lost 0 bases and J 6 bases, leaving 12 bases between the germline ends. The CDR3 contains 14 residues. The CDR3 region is CASSEARVPGEQYF. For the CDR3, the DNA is TGTGCCAGCAGTGAAGCGAGGGTACCAGGCGAGCAGTACTTC.

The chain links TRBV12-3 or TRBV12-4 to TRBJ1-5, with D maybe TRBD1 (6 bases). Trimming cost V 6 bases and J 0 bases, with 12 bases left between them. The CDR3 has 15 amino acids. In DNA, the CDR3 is TGTGCCAGCAGCCGGACAGAGTATAGCAATCAGCCCCAGCATTTT. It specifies CASSRTEYSNQPQHF.

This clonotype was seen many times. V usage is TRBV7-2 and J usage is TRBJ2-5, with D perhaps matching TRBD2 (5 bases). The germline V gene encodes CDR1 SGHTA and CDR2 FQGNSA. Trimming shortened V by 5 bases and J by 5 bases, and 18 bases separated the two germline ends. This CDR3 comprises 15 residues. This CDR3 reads CASSPVSGVIETQYF. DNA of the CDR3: TGTGCCAGCAGCCCAGTTTCCGGGGTAATCGAGACCCAGTACTTC.

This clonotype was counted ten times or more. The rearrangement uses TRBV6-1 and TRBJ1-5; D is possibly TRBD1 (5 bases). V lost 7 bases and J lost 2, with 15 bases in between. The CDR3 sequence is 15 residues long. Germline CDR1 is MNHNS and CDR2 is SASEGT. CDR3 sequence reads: CASIVGTGRNQPQHF. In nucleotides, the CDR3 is TGTGCCAGCATCGTAGGCACGGGACGCAATCAGCCCCAGCATTTT.

This chain's CDR3 is CASLDSLIFNQPQHF. Here the CDR3 DNA reads TGTGCCAGCCTGGACAGCCTCATTTTCAATCAGCCCCAGCATTTT. The chain links TRBV28 to TRBJ1-5, with D maybe TRBD1 (6 bases). There are 15 residues in the CDR3. Germline CDR1 is MDHEN and CDR2 is SYDVKM. The germline V and J ends were trimmed by 8 bases and 3 bases, with 17 bases remaining between them.

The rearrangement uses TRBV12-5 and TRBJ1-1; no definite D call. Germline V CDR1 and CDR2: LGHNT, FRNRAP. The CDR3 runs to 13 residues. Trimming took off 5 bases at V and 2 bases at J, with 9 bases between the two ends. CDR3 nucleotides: TGTGCTAGTGGTGAGGACGGCAACACTGAAGCTTTCTTT. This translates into CASGEDGNTEAFF.

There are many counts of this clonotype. Written as DNA, the CDR3 is TGTGCCAGCAGTTTCGAAGGAAATTGGCAGCCCCAGCATTTT. Protein sequence: CASSFEGNWQPQHF. The genes are TRBV28 and TRBJ1-5; D uncertain. Germline assignment: CDR1 MDHEN and CDR2 SYDVKM. Trimming took off 3 bases at V and 7 bases at J, with 13 bases between the two ends. This CDR3 is 14 amino acids long.

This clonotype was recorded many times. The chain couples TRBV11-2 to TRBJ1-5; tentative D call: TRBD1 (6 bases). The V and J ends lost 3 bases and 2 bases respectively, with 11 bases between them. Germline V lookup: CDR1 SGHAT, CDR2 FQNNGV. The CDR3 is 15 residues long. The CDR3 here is CASSLGALGNQPQHF. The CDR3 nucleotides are TGTGCCAGCAGCTTGGGGGCGCTAGGCAATCAGCCCCAGCATTTT.

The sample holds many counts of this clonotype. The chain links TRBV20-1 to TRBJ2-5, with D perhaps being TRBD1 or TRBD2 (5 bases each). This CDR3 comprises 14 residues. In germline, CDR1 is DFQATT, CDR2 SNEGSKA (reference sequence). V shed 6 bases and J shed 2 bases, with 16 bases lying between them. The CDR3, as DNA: TGCAGTGCCCCGCCGGGACGAACACAAGAGACCCAGTACTTC. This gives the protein CSAPPGRTQETQYF.

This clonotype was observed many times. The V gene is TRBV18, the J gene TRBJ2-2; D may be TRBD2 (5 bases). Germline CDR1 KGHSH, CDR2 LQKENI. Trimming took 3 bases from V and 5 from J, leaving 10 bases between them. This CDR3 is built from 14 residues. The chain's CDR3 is CASSPKRETGELFF. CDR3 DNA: TGTGCCAGCTCACCCAAGAGGGAGACCGGGGAGCTGTTTTTT.

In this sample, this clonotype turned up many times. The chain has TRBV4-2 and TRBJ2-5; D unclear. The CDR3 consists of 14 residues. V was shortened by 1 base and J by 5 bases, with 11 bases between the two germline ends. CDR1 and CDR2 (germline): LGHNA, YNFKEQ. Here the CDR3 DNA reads TGTGCCAGCAGCCAAGCCCCCGTCGGCGAGACCCAGTACTTC. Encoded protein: CASSQAPVGETQYF.

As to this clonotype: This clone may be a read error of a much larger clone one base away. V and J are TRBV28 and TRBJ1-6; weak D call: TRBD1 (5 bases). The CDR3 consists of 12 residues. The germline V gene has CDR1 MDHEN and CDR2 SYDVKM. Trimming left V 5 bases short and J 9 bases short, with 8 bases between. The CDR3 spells CASSAGTSPLHF. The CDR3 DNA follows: TGTGCCAGCAGTGCCGGGACTTCACCCCTCCACTTT.

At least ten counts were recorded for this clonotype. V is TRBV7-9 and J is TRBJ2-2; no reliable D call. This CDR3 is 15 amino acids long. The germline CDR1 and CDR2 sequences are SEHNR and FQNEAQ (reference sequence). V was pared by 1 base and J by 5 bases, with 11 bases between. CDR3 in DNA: TGTGCCAGCAGCTTAGAAAAGGATTCGACCGGGGAGCTGTTTTTT. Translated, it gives CASSLEKDSTGELFF.

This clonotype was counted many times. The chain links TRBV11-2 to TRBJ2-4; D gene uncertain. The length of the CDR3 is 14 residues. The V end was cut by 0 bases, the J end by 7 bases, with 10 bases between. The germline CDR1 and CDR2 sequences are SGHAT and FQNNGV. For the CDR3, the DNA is TGTGCCAGCAGCTTAGACTCCGTTGTTAACATTCAGTACTTC. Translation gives CASSLDSVVNIQYF.

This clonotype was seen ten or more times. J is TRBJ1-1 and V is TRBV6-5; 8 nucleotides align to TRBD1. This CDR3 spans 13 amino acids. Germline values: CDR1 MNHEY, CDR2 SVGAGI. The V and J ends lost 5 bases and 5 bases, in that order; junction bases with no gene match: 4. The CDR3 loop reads CASSQTGVTEAFF. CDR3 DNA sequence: TGTGCCAGCAGTCAGACAGGGGTAACTGAAGCTTTCTTT.

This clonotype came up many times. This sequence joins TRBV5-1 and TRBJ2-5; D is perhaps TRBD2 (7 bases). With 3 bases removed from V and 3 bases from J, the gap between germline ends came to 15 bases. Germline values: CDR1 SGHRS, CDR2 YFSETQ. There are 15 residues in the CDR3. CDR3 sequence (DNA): TGCGCCAGCAGCTCCTTCGGGGGGCGGGAAGAGACCCAGTACTTC. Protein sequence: CASSSFGGREETQYF.

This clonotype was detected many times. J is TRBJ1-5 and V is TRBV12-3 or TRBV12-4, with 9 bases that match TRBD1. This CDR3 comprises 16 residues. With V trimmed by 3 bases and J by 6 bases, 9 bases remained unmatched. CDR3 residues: CASSFQTGTGSQPQHF. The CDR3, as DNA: TGTGCCAGCAGTTTTCAAACCGGGACAGGGTCTCAGCCCCAGCATTTT.

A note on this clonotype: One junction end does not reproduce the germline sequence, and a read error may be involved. CDR3 DNA: TGTGCCAGTAGTCGAGCCAGCTACAATGAGCAGTCCTTC. Translating it yields CASSRASYNEQSF. The J gene is TRBJ2-1, the V gene TRBV19, with unresolved D. Germline V lookup: CDR1 LNHDA, CDR2 SQIVND (reference sequence). The CDR3 spans 13 residues.

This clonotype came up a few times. DNA of the CDR3: TGCAGCGTTGGTGGGACAGGGCAATACGAGCAGTACTTC. Its protein product is CSVGGTGQYEQYF. The chain is built from TRBV29-1 and TRBJ2-7, with 9 bases aligning to TRBD1. J lost 4 bases, V lost 4 bases, and 5 bases had no gene match. CDR3 length: 13 residues. CDR1 is SQVTM and CDR2 is ANQGSEA in the germline V gene.

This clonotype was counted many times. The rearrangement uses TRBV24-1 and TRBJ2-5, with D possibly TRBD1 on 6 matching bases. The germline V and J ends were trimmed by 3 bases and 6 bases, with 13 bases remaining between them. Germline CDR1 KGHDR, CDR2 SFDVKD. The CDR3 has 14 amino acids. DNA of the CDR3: TGTGCCACCAGTGATGGGACATTTACGAAGACCCAGTACTTC. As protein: CATSDGTFTKTQYF.

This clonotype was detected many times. The CDR3 DNA follows: TGTGCCAGCAGTCACGGGGACAGCAGACAAGAGACCCAGTACTTC. Translation: CASSHGDSRQETQYF. J is TRBJ2-5 and V is TRBV6-5; 7 bases line up with TRBD1. CDR3 size: 15 residues. V shed 5 bases, J shed 2 bases, and the junction held 8 bases outside the gene matches. CDR1 is MNHEY, CDR2 SVGAGI, per germline.

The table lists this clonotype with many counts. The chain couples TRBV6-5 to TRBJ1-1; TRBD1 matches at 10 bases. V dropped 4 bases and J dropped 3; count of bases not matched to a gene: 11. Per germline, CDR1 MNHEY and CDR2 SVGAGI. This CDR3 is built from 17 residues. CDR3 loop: CASSLRPAGQGYTEAFF. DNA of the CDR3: TGTGCCAGCAGTTTACGACCAGCGGGACAGGGGTACACTGAAGCTTTCTTT.